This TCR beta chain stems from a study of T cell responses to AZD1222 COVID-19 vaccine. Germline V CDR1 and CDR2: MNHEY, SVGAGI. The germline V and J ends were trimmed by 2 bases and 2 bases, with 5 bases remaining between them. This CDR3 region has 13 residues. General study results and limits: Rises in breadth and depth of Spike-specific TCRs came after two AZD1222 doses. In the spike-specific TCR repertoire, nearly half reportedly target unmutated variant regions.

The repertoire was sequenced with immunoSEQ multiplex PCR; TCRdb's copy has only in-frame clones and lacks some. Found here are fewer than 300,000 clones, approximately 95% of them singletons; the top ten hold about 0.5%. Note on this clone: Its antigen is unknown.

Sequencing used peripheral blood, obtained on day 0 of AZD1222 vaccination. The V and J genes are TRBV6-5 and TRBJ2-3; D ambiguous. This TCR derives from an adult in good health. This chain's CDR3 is CASSYPSTDTQYF. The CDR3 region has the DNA TGTGCCAGCAGTTACCCGTCCACAGATACGCAGTATTTT.